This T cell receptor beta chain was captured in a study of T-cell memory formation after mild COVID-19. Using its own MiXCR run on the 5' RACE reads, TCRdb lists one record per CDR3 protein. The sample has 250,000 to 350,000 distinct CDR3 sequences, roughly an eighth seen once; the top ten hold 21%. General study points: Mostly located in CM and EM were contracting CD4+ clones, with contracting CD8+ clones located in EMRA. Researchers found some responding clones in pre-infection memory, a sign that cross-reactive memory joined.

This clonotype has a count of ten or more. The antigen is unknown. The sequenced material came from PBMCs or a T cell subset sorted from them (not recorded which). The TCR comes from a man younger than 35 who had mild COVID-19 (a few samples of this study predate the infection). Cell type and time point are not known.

The CDR3 is CASSQEWTSGSSYEQYF. The CDR3, as DNA: TGCGCCAGCAGCCAAGAGTGGACCAGCGGTAGCTCCTACGAGCAGTACTTC. This sequence joins TRBV4-1 and TRBJ2-7; TRBD2 is a possible D gene (5 bases). Germline CDR1 is MGHRA and CDR2 is YSYEKL. The CDR3 has 17 amino acids. V shed 0 bases and J shed 0 bases, with 15 bases lying between them.